The source of this TCR beta chain is a study of shared clonotypes between healthy human individuals. The study's findings and limits: Around 5% was the fraction of naive CD4 clonotypes found shared across a few donors. What limited the represented genetic and exposure-history diversity was the small number of donors.

A remark on this clone: Its specificity is unknown. The sample contains more than one DNA sequence encoding this CDR3.

Here immunoSEQ multiplex PCR was the method, and the copy in TCRdb shows in-frame clones only, minus some. This sample has 2 million to 3 million clones, with over 85% found just once. The sequenced sample was naive CD4+ T cells from PBMCs. As for subset: CD45RA+ positively selected. This sequence originates from a man aged 18-30 years in good health. Some clones in this sample may be carry-over from other donors' samples.

CDR3: CSARTQETQYF. The CDR3 nucleotides are TGCAGTGCTAGGACTCAAGAGACCCAGTACTTC. The chain is built from TRBV20-1 and TRBJ2-5; no firm D call. Germline V gene data show CDR1 as DFQATT and CDR2 as SNEGSKA (reference sequence). CDR3 length equals 11 residues. Trimming took 3 bases from V and 2 from J, leaving 4 bases between them.